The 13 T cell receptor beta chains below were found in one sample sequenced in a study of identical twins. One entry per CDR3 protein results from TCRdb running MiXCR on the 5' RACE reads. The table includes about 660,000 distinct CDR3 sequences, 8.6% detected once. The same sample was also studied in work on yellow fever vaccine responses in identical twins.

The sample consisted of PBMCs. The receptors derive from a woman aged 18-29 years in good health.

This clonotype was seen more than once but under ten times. CDR3 residues: CAWSSQPSGFTYEQYF. CDR3 in DNA: TGTGCCTGGAGTTCCCAACCTAGCGGGTTTACCTACGAGCAGTACTTC. The chain recombines TRBV30 with TRBJ2-7; 8 bases align to TRBD2. Germline assignment: CDR1 GTSNPN and CDR2 SVGIG (reference sequence). The CDR3 consists of 16 residues. Losses at the gene ends were 2 bases for V and 2 bases for J; bases not matched to a gene: 11. Supplemented by reference TRBV30 and TRBJ2-7, the full variable domain reads SQTIHQWPATLVQPVGSPLSLECTVEGTSNPNLYWYRQAAGRGLQLLFYSVGIGQISSEVPQNLSASRPQDRQFILSSKKLLLSDSGFYLCAWSSQPSGFTYEQYFGPGTRLTVT.

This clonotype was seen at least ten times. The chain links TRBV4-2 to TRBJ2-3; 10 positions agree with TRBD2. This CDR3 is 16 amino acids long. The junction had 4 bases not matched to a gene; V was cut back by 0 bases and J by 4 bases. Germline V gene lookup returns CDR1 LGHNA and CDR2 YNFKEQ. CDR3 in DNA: TGTGCCAGCAGCCAAGACGCTAGCGGGGGCGCAGATACGCAGTATTTT. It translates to CASSQDASGGADTQYF.

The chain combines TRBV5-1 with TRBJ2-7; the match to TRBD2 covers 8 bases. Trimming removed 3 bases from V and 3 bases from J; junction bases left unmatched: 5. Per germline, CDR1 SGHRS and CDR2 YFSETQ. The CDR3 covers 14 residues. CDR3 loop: CASSSTSAYYEQYF. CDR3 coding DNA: TGCGCCAGCAGCTCGACTAGCGCCTACTACGAGCAGTACTTC.

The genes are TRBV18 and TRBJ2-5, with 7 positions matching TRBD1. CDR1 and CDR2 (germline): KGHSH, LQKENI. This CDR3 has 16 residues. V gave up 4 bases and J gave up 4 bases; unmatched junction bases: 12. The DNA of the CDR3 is TGTGCCAGCTCACGTGCCTTGACAGGGAGCGGAGAGACCCAGTACTTC. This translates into CASSRALTGSGETQYF.

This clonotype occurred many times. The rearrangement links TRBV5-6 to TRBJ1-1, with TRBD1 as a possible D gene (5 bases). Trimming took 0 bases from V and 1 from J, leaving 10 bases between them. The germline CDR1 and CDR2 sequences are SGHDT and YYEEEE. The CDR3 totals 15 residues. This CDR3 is CASSLERQGNTEAFF. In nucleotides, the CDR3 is TGTGCCAGCAGCTTGGAACGTCAGGGGAACACTGAAGCTTTCTTT.

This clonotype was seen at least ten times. This CDR3 reads CATRQETGELFF. CDR3 DNA sequence: TGTGCCACCAGACAGGAGACCGGGGAGCTGTTTTTT. This chain connects TRBV24-1 to TRBJ2-2, with D maybe TRBD1 (5 bases). The germline V gene has CDR1 KGHDR and CDR2 SFDVKD. V shed 7 bases and J shed 5 bases, with 7 bases lying between them. The CDR3 runs 12 residues.

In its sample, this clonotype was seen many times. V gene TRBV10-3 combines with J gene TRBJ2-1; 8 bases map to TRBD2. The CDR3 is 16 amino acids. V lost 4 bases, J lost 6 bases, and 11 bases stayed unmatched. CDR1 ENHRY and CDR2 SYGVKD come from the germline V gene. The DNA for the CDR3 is TGTGCCATCAGTGTTTTGGCGGGAGGTCAGGTCAATGAGCAGTTCTTC. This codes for CAISVLAGGQVNEQFF.

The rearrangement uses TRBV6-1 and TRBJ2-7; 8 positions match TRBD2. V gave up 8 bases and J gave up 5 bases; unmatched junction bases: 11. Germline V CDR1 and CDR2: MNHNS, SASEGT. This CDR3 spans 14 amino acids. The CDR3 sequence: CASFGGGGPDEQYF. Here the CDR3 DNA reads TGTGCCAGCTTCGGGGGGGGAGGGCCGGACGAGCAGTACTTC.

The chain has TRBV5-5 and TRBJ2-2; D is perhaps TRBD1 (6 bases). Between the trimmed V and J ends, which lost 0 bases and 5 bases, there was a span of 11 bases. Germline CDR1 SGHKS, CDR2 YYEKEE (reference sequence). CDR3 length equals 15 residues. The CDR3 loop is CASSLDRVETGELFF. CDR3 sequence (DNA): TGTGCCAGCAGCTTGGACAGGGTGGAAACCGGGGAGCTGTTTTTT.

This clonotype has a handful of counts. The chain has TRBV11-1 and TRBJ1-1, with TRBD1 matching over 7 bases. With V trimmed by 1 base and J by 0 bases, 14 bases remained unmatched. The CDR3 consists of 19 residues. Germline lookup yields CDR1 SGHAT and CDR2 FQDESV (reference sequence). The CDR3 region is CASSLVNRGRKVMNTEAFF. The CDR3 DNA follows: TGTGCCAGCAGCTTAGTCAACAGGGGTAGGAAAGTAATGAACACTGAAGCTTTCTTT.

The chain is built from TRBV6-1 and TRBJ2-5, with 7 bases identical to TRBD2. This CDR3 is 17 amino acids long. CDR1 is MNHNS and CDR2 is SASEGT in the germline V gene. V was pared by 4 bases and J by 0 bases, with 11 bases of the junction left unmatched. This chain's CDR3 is CASSGRGSGEYQETQYF. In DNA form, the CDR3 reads TGTGCCAGCAGTGGTCGGGGAAGCGGGGAGTACCAAGAGACCCAGTACTTC.

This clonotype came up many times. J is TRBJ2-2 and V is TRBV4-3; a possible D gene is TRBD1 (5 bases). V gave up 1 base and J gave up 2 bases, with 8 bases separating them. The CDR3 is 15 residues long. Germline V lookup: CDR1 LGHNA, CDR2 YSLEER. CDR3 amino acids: CASSQGDRNTGELFF. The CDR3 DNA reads TGCGCCAGCAGCCAAGGAGACAGAAACACCGGGGAGCTGTTTTTT.

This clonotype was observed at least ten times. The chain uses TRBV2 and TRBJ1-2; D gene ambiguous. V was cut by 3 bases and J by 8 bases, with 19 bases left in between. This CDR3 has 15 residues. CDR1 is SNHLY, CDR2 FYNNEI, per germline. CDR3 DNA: TGTGCCAGCAGTGAGGGTTTAGCTTCCGGGTACGGCTACACCTTC. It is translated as CASSEGLASGYGYTF. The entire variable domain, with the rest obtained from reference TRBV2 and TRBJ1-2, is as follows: EPEVTQTPSHQVTQMGQEVILRCVPISNHLYFYWYRQILGQKVEFLVSFYNNEISEKSEIFDDQFSVERPDGSNFTLKIRSTKLEDSAMYFCASSEGLASGYGYTFGSGTRLTVV.